The clone carrying this TCR beta chain came up a few times. The entry originates in a study of blood T cell repertoires in COVID-19. Study at large: Italy, Spain and the United States were the sources of the convalescent and acute COVID-19 samples. PBMCs, B-cell-depleted T cells, or T cells were the source of the cDNA or gDNA that made up the material.

Trimming cost V 5 bases and J 1 base, with 14 bases left between them. This CDR3 is built from 15 residues. Germline V gene data show CDR1 as SEHNR and CDR2 as FQNEAQ (reference sequence). Under the authors' procedure: Reference gene primer amplification yielded estimated nucleated cell counts. The data were produced by immunoSEQ multiplex PCR, yet TCRdb's version contains in-frame clones alone and is incomplete. The V and J calls and clone size were taken over from that table, and D and trimming were inferred from the DNA. The sample gives fewer than 200,000 clones, roughly 80% of which show up once; 6% to 8.5% is in the top ten.

This TCR was recovered from a human donor in a cohort sampled during active COVID-19. The chain joins TRBV7-9 to TRBJ1-1, with D unclear. Sequencing was done on a sample of peripheral blood. The CDR3 DNA reads as TGTGCCAGCAGCCCTAGGTTGTTGGGGAACACTGAAGCTTTCTTT. Its translation is CASSPRLLGNTEAFF.